This T cell receptor beta chain was sequenced for a study of T cell changes during pregnancy in multiple sclerosis. The CDR3 runs to 14 residues. The V and J ends lost 4 bases and 5 bases respectively, with 14 bases between them. From germline, CDR1 is LNHNV and CDR2 YYDKDF (reference sequence). Produced via immunoSEQ multiplex PCR; TCRdb's table is partial and in-frame only. The table includes about 11,000 clones, roughly 94% detected once. The source is a female donor with multiple sclerosis, enrolled in a pregnancy study. J is TRBJ2-5 and V is TRBV15, with D maybe TRBD1 (5 bases). Sequencing used CD4+ T cells from peripheral blood mononuclear cells, obtained before pregnancy. Here the CDR3 reads CATSTGRTPETQYF. The CDR3 nucleotides are TGTGCCACCAGCACGGGTCGGACACCTGAGACCCAGTACTTC.